The 8 T cell receptor beta chains below all came from one sample that was sequenced in a study of OX40 agonist ivuxolimab in advanced cancers. Profiled with immunoSEQ multiplex PCR; TCRdb holds only in-frame clones, not every one. The data contain more than 65,000 clones, 75% to 95% of them singletons. Source: CD4+ or CD8+ T cells sorted from blood, taken in a trial of the OX40 agonist ivuxolimab. The receptors here all came from an adult with an advanced solid tumor such as melanoma, head and neck, liver or kidney cancer.

Turning to this clone: At one of its ends the junction is not consistent with the germline gene, which may arise from a read error. The J gene is TRBJ2-7, the V gene TRBV5-5; the match to TRBD1 covers 11 bases. CDR1 and CDR2 (germline): SGHKS, YYEKEE (reference sequence). The CDR3 has 17 amino acids. The CDR3 region is CASSLAPGQGASNEQYF. Written as DNA, the CDR3 is TGTGCCAGCAGCTTGGCGCCCGGACAGGGGGCCTCCAACGAGCAGTACTTC.

This clone was counted a single time. The V and J genes are TRBV7-3 and TRBJ2-1; D unresolved. Trimming took 0 bases from V and 4 from J, leaving 10 bases between them. Germline V CDR1 and CDR2: SGHTA, FQGTGA. This CDR3 has 15 residues. The CDR3: CASSLTPSGYNEQFF. The CDR3 nucleotides read TGTGCCAGCAGCTTAACCCCCTCCGGTTACAATGAGCAGTTCTTC.

The chain combines TRBV11-3 with TRBJ1-1; possibly TRBD1 for D (5 bases). The CDR3 is made up of 13 amino acids. The germline gives CDR1 SGHNT, CDR2 YENEEA. V was trimmed by 6 bases and J by 6 bases, leaving 14 bases between them. In nucleotides, the CDR3 is TGTGCCAGCAGTCGGGGGATTAGCGCTGAAGCTTTCTTT. Translation gives CASSRGISAEAFF. Together with reference TRBV11-3 and TRBJ1-1, the CDR3 gives the full variable domain: EAGVVQSPRYKIIEKKQPVAFWCNPISGHNTLYWYLQNLGQGPELLIRYENEEAVDDSQLPKDRFSAERLKGVDSTLKIQPAELGDSAVYLCASSRGISAEAFFGQGTRLTVV.

This clone occurred once. V is TRBV9 and J is TRBJ2-7; 12 nucleotides match TRBD1. After removal of 4 bases from V and 4 bases from J, the junction contained 9 bases not matched to a gene. The CDR3 totals 16 residues. From germline, CDR1 is SGDLS and CDR2 YYNGEE. In DNA, the CDR3 is TGTGCCAGCAGCCCCCCAGGGGGACAGGGGGCTTACGAGCAGTACTTC. Its protein is CASSPPGGQGAYEQYF.

The chain recombines TRBV27 with TRBJ1-1; D gene ambiguous. The CDR3 runs 13 residues. The V end was cut by 0 bases, the J end by 4 bases, with 6 bases between. The germline CDR1 and CDR2 sequences are MNHEY and SMNVEV (reference sequence). The CDR3 reads CASSLSLGTEAFF. The CDR3 bases are TGTGCCAGCAGTTTATCGCTGGGCACTGAAGCTTTCTTT.

The V gene is TRBV5-8, the J gene TRBJ2-3; TRBD2 matches at 7 bases. Germline CDR1 reads SGHTS; CDR2 reads YDEGEE. This CDR3 contains 16 residues. V was pared by 4 bases and J by 0 bases, with 8 bases of the junction left unmatched. The CDR3 DNA is TGTGCCAGCAGCCGGGGGGAGGGCTCTAGCACAGATACGCAGTATTTT. It yields the protein CASSRGEGSSTDTQYF. Variable domain in full (rest from reference TRBV5-8 and TRBJ2-3): EAGVTQSPTHLIKTRGQQATLRCSPISGHTSVYWYQQALGLGLQFLLWYDEGEERNRGNFPPRFSGRQFPNYSSELNVNALELEDSALYLCASSRGEGSSTDTQYFGPGTRLTVL.

The chain uses TRBV7-9 and TRBJ1-5; 7 bases match TRBD1. Germline values: CDR1 SEHNR, CDR2 FQNEAQ (reference sequence). CDR3 size: 14 residues. J gave up 4 bases and V 4 bases, and 4 bases lay outside the gene matches. CDR3 in DNA: TGTGCCAGCAGCTCCTCGACAGGGAATCAGCCCCAGCATTTT. This encodes CASSSSTGNQPQHF.

The chain recombines TRBV19 with TRBJ1-5, with TRBD1 matching over 12 bases. CDR1 and CDR2 from the germline V gene are LNHDA and SQIVND (reference sequence). The V gene end was trimmed by 5 bases and the J gene end by 6 bases; junction bases not matched to a gene: 8. The CDR3 consists of 16 residues. The CDR3 DNA follows: TGTGCCAGTAGTGAATCCGGGACAGGGGGCAGTCAGCCCCAGCATTTT. Its translation: CASSESGTGGSQPQHF.